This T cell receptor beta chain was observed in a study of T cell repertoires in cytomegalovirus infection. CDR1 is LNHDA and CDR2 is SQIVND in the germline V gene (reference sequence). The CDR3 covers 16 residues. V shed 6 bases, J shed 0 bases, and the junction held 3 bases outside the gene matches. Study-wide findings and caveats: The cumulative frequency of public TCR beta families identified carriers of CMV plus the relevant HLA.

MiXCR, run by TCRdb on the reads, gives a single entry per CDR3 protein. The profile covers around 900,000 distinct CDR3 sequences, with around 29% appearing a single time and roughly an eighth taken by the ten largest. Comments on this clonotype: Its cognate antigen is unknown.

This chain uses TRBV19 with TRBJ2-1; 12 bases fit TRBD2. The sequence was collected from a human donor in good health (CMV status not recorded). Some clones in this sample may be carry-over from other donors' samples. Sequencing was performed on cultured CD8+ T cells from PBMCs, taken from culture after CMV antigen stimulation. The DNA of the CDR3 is TGTGCCAGTAGGACTAGCGGGGGAGTCTCCTACAATGAGCAGTTCTTC. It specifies CASRTSGGVSYNEQFF.